Listed below are T cell receptor beta chains from one sample, sequenced in a study of shared clonotypes between healthy human individuals. The method was immunoSEQ multiplex PCR; TCRdb's version includes in-frame clones alone and lacks a portion of them. The sample records about 960,000 clones, about 80% being singletons. Sequencing was performed on memory CD4+ T cells sorted from blood. Receptors originate from a man between 18 and 29 years old in good health. Each CDR3 is given with its conserved first and last residue. The order of the fields is V gene, CDR3 protein.

v_gene: TRBV2; CDR3aa: CASREGGASSYEQYF
v_gene: TRBV5-1; CDR3aa: CASSTRTGSTNEKLFF
v_gene: TRBV6-5; CDR3aa: CASSYRRVADTQYF
v_gene: TRBV7-9; CDR3aa: CASSEQGYEQYF
v_gene: TRBV10-3; CDR3aa: CAITDGDRGNQPQHF
v_gene: TRBV6-5; CDR3aa: CASSRGQSSGNTIYF
v_gene: TRBV10-3; CDR3aa: CAISHGQATVHAYNEQFF
v_gene: TRBV30; CDR3aa: CAWSLFGVANTIYF
v_gene: TRBV5-6; CDR3aa: CASSFFSGANVLTF
v_gene: TRBV5-1; CDR3aa: CASSLVGTYQETQYF
v_gene: TRBV29-1; CDR3aa: CSVEANERAMNTEAFF
v_gene: TRBV6-6; CDR3aa: CASRTGQGSGEQYF
v_gene: TRBV6-6; CDR3aa: CASSPQGAAYNEQFF
v_gene: TRBV4-3; CDR3aa: CASSQERGQPQHF
v_gene: TRBV11-2; CDR3aa: CASSLGAADTQYF
v_gene: TRBV7-2; CDR3aa: CASSLDPGTGAQFF
v_gene: TRBV5-1; CDR3aa: CASSSRTGNTGELFF
v_gene: TRBV19; CDR3aa: CASSIWAGAEDLTGSTDTQYF
v_gene: TRBV6-1; CDR3aa: CASRPTGYSNQPQHF
v_gene: TRBV7-2; CDR3aa: CASSLLGGAYNEQFF
v_gene: TRBV21-1; CDR3aa: CASRTVPLWGSYEQYF
v_gene: TRBV7-7; CDR3aa: CASSFQRGDRETQYF